Listed here is a single T cell receptor (beta chain). Trimming shortened V by 0 bases and J by 7 bases, and 8 bases separated the two germline ends. The CDR3 extends over 13 amino acids. Germline V lookup: CDR1 SGHNT, CDR2 YYREEE (reference sequence). Libraries were prepared by immunoSEQ multiplex PCR; TCRdb keeps only in-frame clonotypes and omits some of them. The sample consists of some 490,000 clones, around nine tenths of them appearing once. This record belongs to a study of blood T cell repertoires in COVID-19. Study as a whole: The United States, Italy and Spain provided the acute and convalescent COVID-19 samples. T cells, B-cell-depleted T cells, or PBMCs provided the cDNA or gDNA that served as material.

The source is a woman aged 55-75 years who had recovered from COVID-19. Input material: PBMCs or T cells enriched from blood (not recorded which). The rearrangement uses TRBV5-4 and TRBJ1-5; TRBD1 might be the D (5 bases). CDR3 coding DNA: TGTGCCAGCAGCTTGGCGGGGGGACAGCCCCAGCATTTT. The encoded protein is CASSLAGGQPQHF.